The present entry profiles one TCR beta chain with its context. The data derive from a study of blood T cells in healthy people across ages. Samples had at least 7 million PBMCs isolated from them. Through a sample-barcoded 5' primer and a J-beta primer mix, a second PCR was run for about 6 to 12 cycles. TCRdb redid the calling of the 5' RACE reads with MiXCR, one entry per CDR3 protein. The table includes about 810,000 distinct CDR3 sequences, around 36% detected once. The CDR3 is 15 residues long. The V gene's germline CDR1 is SNHLY and CDR2 FYNNEI. The V end was cut by 9 bases, the J end by 0 bases, with 17 bases between.

Sample: blood. The sequence was obtained from a man aged 18-30 years in good health. The chain uses TRBV2 and TRBJ1-2; tentative D call: TRBD1 (6 bases). The DNA of the CDR3 is TGTGCCAGGATTCGGGGGCCAGATGCTAACTATGGCTACACCTTC. This sequence encodes CARIRGPDANYGYTF.